This T cell receptor (beta chain) was sequenced in a study of control samples from healthy donors and cancer patients (dated by TCRdb to between 2020 and 2021). Library preparation used the immunoSEQ multiplex PCR assay. This is the immuneACCESS table as TCRdb keeps it, with only in-frame sequences that have V and J called. A part of the clones is gone; compared with another copy, unresolved V genes explain less than half, and the rest is unexplained. For this sample there are fewer than 200,000 clones; more than 90% appear just once. The ten top clones hold around 1.4% of the sample. From the cysteine up to the phenylalanine, the CDR3 has a length of 14 residues. The entry retains the CDR3 DNA only, 42 bases that are in frame from base 1. Deletion took 0 bases off V and 5 bases off J, with a span of 10 bases between the germline ends. From the germline V gene, CDR1 is KGHSH and CDR2 is LQKENI. Regarding this clone: The antigen it binds to is not known. Base quality data are lacking; no much larger clone is found one base away.

The receptor comes from a man aged 25 to 40 in good health. The rearrangement joined TRBV18 to TRBJ1-1; D gene: possibly TRBD1, on 5 matching bases. Sequencing input: blood. The DNA sequence is given as TGTGCCAGCTCACCACCGGCGGGGGATACTGAAGCTTTCTTT. The translation is CASSPPAGDTEAFF.